This T cell receptor beta chain was found in a study of beta chain features in type 1 diabetes (dated by TCRdb to the late 2010s). General notes on the study: Mean age, gender distribution, total cell number and subset yield were not different between patients and healthy donors. Across all samples, about 110 million sorted cells were examined, and cell number per subset correlated strongly with RNA yield. In the study, recently diagnosed type 1 diabetes patients and matched healthy donors were compared on the TCRB repertoires of their sorted circulating CD4+ T cell subsets. Whereas all 30 or so donors provided naive and central memory subsets, regulatory and stem cell-like memory subsets were isolated from just 8 patients and about 8 healthy donors.

The CDR3 runs 16 residues from the cysteine to the phenylalanine. Just CDR3 DNA is preserved here, 48 bases in frame from base 1. Sequences GTSNPN (CDR1) and SVGIG (CDR2) are obtained from the germline V gene (reference sequence). V lost 0 bases and J lost 7 bases; the stretch between them is 18 bases long. The study at large found these results: Shorter templates might be favored by PCR, yet because patient and control samples were amplified and corrected together, any such skew would affect both groups equally. At VDJ recombination sites, type 1 diabetes patients had fewer insertions and more deleted nucleotides, which implies abnormalities in thymic rearrangement. Only small numbers of individuals were included in the HLA sub-analyses, which left unresolved whether HLA type had any influence on TCRB rearrangement. Because cDNA was sequenced instead of genomic DNA, activated cells with high expression could be over-represented, although the groups did not differ in activation or CD3 levels. Naive, central memory and regulatory TCRB repertoires appeared to be more alike among patients than among healthy donors. Type 1 diabetes patients showed a moderate but significant shortening of TCRB CDR3 length in all four CD4+ subsets.

The High Capacity cDNA Reverse Transcription Kit was used to reverse transcribe all of the isolated RNA, meaning that expressed TCRB transcripts were what got sequenced. Deep immunoSEQ sequencing was performed on naive, central memory and regulatory T cell samples, with an average of roughly 3.6 million total reads per sample. Sorted cells were lysed in RLT buffer, and RNA was extracted using DNase-treated RNeasy Micro or Mini kits according to cell number. To prevent cross-contamination, each cell subset was processed individually, whereas patient and healthy donor samples were processed jointly. The immunoSEQ multiplex PCR was used to amplify TCRB sequences from cDNA, generating 87-bp fragments that spanned the CDR3 region. Amplicons were sequenced on the Illumina HiSeq platform. The authors processed their data as follows. PCR bias was corrected computationally using synthetic template baselines, and reads within Hamming distance 2 were collapsed, with unmergeable singletons discarded. By aligning reads against IMGT, V, D and J genes, CDR3 length, and insertions or deletions at six rearrangement sites were assigned. Within each subset, clonotype counts were normalized to the number of sorted cells before true diversity and Gini coefficients were calculated with the tcR R package. The overlap coefficient, calculated on TCRB nucleotide sequences, was used to quantify repertoire sharing. Out-of-frame TCRB sequences from naive cells were analyzed to stand in for the pre-selection repertoire. The clones in this table, taken by TCRdb from immuneACCESS, are in-frame only. Not every clone is retained; where verified, under half of the shortfall comes from an unresolved V gene, and the cause of the rest is unknown. V and J calls and clone size follow that table, whereas D and trimming were derived from the DNA. The sample has a few hundred thousand clones on record, around 13% of them singletons. Jointly, the top ten make up under 0.04% of the sample.

This clone was counted only a few times. Its antigen remains unidentified. There are no base qualities to consult, and no much larger clone falls within one base. From each donor, a single peripheral blood sample of 100 to 150 mL on average was drawn into heparinised tubes. Naive, central memory, regulatory and stem cell-like memory CD4+ T cells were sorted on a BD FACSAria II using a panel including CD45RO, CCR7, CD25, CD127, CD95 and CD27. A purity above 95% was achieved for all sorted populations. PBMCs were isolated right away by Lymphoprep density gradient centrifugation and were stained directly, without culture. Samples were stained and sorted in pairs, with one healthy donor and one patient per experiment, so that batch effects were minimized.

This chain joins TRBV30 to TRBJ1-4; no D gene can be assigned with confidence. The sample was naive CD4+ T cells from blood. The cell subset or site label of this sample denotes: true naive CD4+ T cells. This TCR was sampled from a man aged 25 to 45 in good health. The nucleotide sequence is given as TGTGCCTGGAGTGTCCCGGGCCATGGATGGGGTGAAAAACTGTTTTTT. Translated, it reads CAWSVPGHGWGEKLFF.